The 18 T cell receptor beta chains reported below all come from one sample, sequenced in a study of CD8+ T cells in alopecia areata. RNA extraction was followed by reverse transcription into cDNA, which acted as the sequencing template. Measured with immunoSEQ multiplex PCR; TCRdb has only the in-frame clones, and not every one. The data contain 110,000 to 150,000 clones, about 60% of them seen just once; the ten biggest clones take up around 6%. Specimen: CD4+ T cells sorted from blood, collected at week 0. These receptors were taken from a human donor with alopecia areata.

CDR3 in amino acids: CASSFGSQADTQYF. The CDR3 DNA reads TGTGCCAGCAGCTTCGGCTCACAGGCAGATACGCAGTATTTT. This chain connects TRBV7-2 to TRBJ2-3, with D possibly matching TRBD1 (5 bases). CDR3 size: 14 residues. Germline lookup yields CDR1 SGHTA and CDR2 FQGNSA. Trimming pared 3 bases from V and 4 bases from J, leaving 11 bases between.

The chain has TRBV15 and TRBJ2-7, with a possible D match to TRBD1 (6 bases). Per the germline V gene, CDR1 is LNHNV and CDR2 is YYDKDF (reference sequence). Trimming shortened V by 2 bases and J by 7 bases, and 12 bases separated the two germline ends. This CDR3 spans 13 amino acids. In DNA, the CDR3 is TGTGCCACCAGCAGAAACAGGGCTTGGGAGCAGTACTTC. Translation: CATSRNRAWEQYF.

This clone was recorded a few times. J is TRBJ1-5 and V is TRBV6-6, with a tentative D call TRBD1 (5 bases). Germline lookup yields CDR1 MNHNY and CDR2 SVGAGI (reference sequence). CDR3 length: 12 amino acids. The V and J ends lost 8 bases and 7 bases respectively, with 12 bases between them. CDR3 bases: TGTGCCAGCGGGGAGGGGAGGCAGCCCCAGCATTTT. Translation: CASGEGRQPQHF.

This clone was counted between two and nine times. The V and J genes are TRBV18 and TRBJ1-5, with 8 bases lining up with TRBD1. Looked up from germline, CDR1 is KGHSH and CDR2 is LQKENI. The V and J ends lost 5 bases and 5 bases, in that order; junction bases with no gene match: 5. The CDR3 spans 14 residues. The CDR3 reads CASSFDRGDQPQHF. CDR3 in DNA: TGTGCCAGCTCATTCGACAGGGGAGATCAGCCCCAGCATTTT.

This clone was counted once. The rearrangement uses TRBV4-2 and TRBJ1-4, with 7 bases identical to TRBD1. CDR1 is LGHNA, CDR2 YNFKEQ, per germline. The CDR3 runs to 15 residues. The V and J ends lost 5 bases and 4 bases, in that order; junction bases with no gene match: 7. The CDR3: CASSEGDRDNEKLFF. For the CDR3, the DNA is TGTGCCAGCAGCGAAGGAGACAGGGATAATGAAAAACTGTTTTTT.

The genes are TRBV5-6 and TRBJ1-2; D is perhaps TRBD1 (6 bases). Per the germline V gene, CDR1 is SGHDT and CDR2 is YYEEEE. There are 18 residues in the CDR3. Trimming pared 0 bases from V and 0 bases from J, leaving 18 bases between. This CDR3 is CASSLDGHRASANYGYTF. The CDR3 DNA follows: TGTGCCAGCAGCTTGGATGGGCACAGGGCCTCAGCTAACTATGGCTACACCTTC.

The chain uses TRBV14 and TRBJ2-2; 8 bases fit TRBD1. CDR3 length: 15 amino acids. Germline V lookup: CDR1 SGHDN, CDR2 FVKESK. V dropped 4 bases and J dropped 5; count of bases not matched to a gene: 6. In nucleotides, the CDR3 is TGTGCCAGCAGCCTACGGACAGGGATGACCGGGGAGCTGTTTTTT. Residues: CASSLRTGMTGELFF.

This clone was counted only a few times. The V call is TRBV18, the J call TRBJ2-1, with D possibly matching TRBD2 (5 bases). Trimming left V 5 bases short and J 8 bases short, with 7 bases between. Germline values: CDR1 KGHSH, CDR2 LQKENI. The CDR3 has 11 residues. The CDR3 spells CASSLRDEQFF. CDR3 bases: TGTGCCAGCTCATTGAGGGATGAGCAGTTCTTC.

This clone was counted between two and nine times. The same CDR3 is also encoded by other DNA sequences in this sample. The chain carries TRBV5-1 and TRBJ2-7, with 8 nucleotides matching TRBD2. The CDR3 length is 13 residues. With 4 bases clipped from V and 7 bases from J, the junction kept 7 bases outside the gene matches. CDR1 and CDR2 from the germline V gene are SGHRS and YFSETQ. In DNA form, the CDR3 reads TGCGCCAGCAGCCCCTCGCCGGGGGGGGAGCAGTACTTC. This translates into CASSPSPGGEQYF.

This chain connects TRBV29-1 to TRBJ2-1; 7 positions match TRBD2. Per the germline V gene, CDR1 is SQVTM and CDR2 is ANQGSEA. Trimming at V came to 4 bases and at J to 7 bases, leaving 10 bases not matched to a gene. This CDR3 region has 14 residues. In DNA, the CDR3 is TGCAGCGTTGCTACGGGAGGAGTATGGAATGAGCAGTTCTTC. Protein sequence: CSVATGGVWNEQFF.

This clone was found a few times. The chain employs TRBV29-1 and TRBJ2-7, with 11 bases fitting TRBD1. Germline-derived CDR1 and CDR2 are SQVTM and ANQGSEA. The CDR3 is 14 residues long. V was clipped by 7 bases and J by 3 bases; unmatched bases: 8. CDR3 coding DNA: TGCAGCGCACACGGGACAGGGGGTTACTACGAGCAGTACTTC. Its protein is CSAHGTGGYYEQYF.

The chain recombines TRBV4-1 with TRBJ1-2; D is possibly TRBD1 (5 bases). The CDR3 is 16 amino acids. Per germline, CDR1 MGHRA and CDR2 YSYEKL. V was trimmed by 1 base and J by 4 bases, leaving 16 bases between them. The CDR3 DNA sequence: TGCGCCAGCAGCCAAGTACCGGGGCAGTCTTTCTATGGCTACACCTTC. Protein: CASSQVPGQSFYGYTF.

This clone came up a few times. V and J are TRBV5-6 and TRBJ2-1; no clear D. Per the germline V gene, CDR1 is SGHDT and CDR2 is YYEEEE. The CDR3 consists of 13 residues. V shed 1 base and J shed 6 bases, with 8 bases lying between them. This chain's CDR3 is CASSLWQVNEQFF. DNA of the CDR3: TGTGCCAGCAGCTTGTGGCAGGTCAATGAGCAGTTCTTC. The full variable domain, completed using reference TRBV5-6 and TRBJ2-1, is DAGVTQSPTHLIKTRGQQVTLRCSPKSGHDTVSWYQQALGQGPQFIFQYYEEEERQRGNFPDRFSGHQFPNYSSELNVNALLLGDSALYLCASSLWQVNEQFFGPGTRLTVL.

V gene TRBV6-5 combines with J gene TRBJ2-3; a weak D match, TRBD1 (6 bases). Germline CDR1 and CDR2: MNHEY and SVGAGI. The CDR3 runs to 14 residues. V shed 8 bases and J shed 0 bases, with 12 bases lying between them. The CDR3 reads CASDPGHSTDTQYF. CDR3 DNA sequence: TGTGCCAGCGATCCGGGACACAGCACAGATACGCAGTATTTT.

This clone was seen a few times. The chain recombines TRBV30 with TRBJ1-5; tentative D call: TRBD1 (5 bases). The V end lost 1 base, the J end lost 10 bases, and 17 bases lay between the germline ends. CDR3 size: 14 residues. CDR1 GTSNPN and CDR2 SVGIG come from the germline V gene (reference sequence). The CDR3 DNA reads as TGTGCCTGGAGTGGGGGGACGGCGAATGGTCCCCAGCATTTT. Protein sequence: CAWSGGTANGPQHF.

This chain links TRBV10-3 with TRBJ1-5, with D possibly being TRBD1 (5 bases). Between the trimmed V and J ends, which lost 3 bases and 3 bases, there was a span of 12 bases. The CDR3 is made up of 15 amino acids. Germline CDR1 and CDR2: ENHRY and SYGVKD. The CDR3 bases are TGTGCCATCAGTGACAATAGGGGTATCAATCAGCCCCAGCATTTT. This encodes CAISDNRGINQPQHF.

As for this clone: The same CDR3 is also encoded by other DNA sequences in this sample. The rearrangement links TRBV29-1 to TRBJ1-1; the match to TRBD1 covers 7 bases. V shed 4 bases, J shed 0 bases, and the junction held 2 bases outside the gene matches. Germline assignment: CDR1 SQVTM and CDR2 ANQGSEA. The CDR3 is made up of 13 amino acids. The chain's CDR3 is CSVVRGLNTEAFF. DNA of the CDR3: TGCAGCGTTGTGAGGGGGCTGAACACTGAAGCTTTCTTT.

CDR3 in amino acids: CASRVSNQPQHF. In nucleotides, the CDR3 is TGTGCCAGCAGGGTTAGCAATCAGCCCCAGCATTTT. This chain uses TRBV2 with TRBJ1-5; D uncertain. The V end was cut by 6 bases, the J end by 0 bases, with 3 bases between. The CDR3 sequence is 12 residues long. CDR1 and CDR2 (germline): SNHLY, FYNNEI.